Sequencing of this T cell receptor (beta chain) was carried out in a study of T cell repertoires in cytomegalovirus infection. Study overall: Matching HLA type and CMV infection were both indicated by public TCR beta signatures.

TCRdb itself ran the reads through MiXCR, one entry per CDR3 protein. Here the sample spans 110,000 or so distinct CDR3 sequences, more than 30% being singletons. Overall study findings and caveats: HLA-C-restricted CMV-specific TCR beta clonotypes prevailed in the ex vivo response. The study identified carriers of CMV plus the relevant HLA from cumulative public TCR beta family frequency.

The CDR3 spans 15 residues. Germline CDR1 is SGHTA and CDR2 is FQGNSA. Worth noting for this clonotype: Its antigen is undetermined. A much larger clone differs from this one at a single base, so this may be a read error.

Sequencing was performed on CD8+ T cells from cultured PBMCs, taken from culture after CMV antigen stimulation. This rearrangement joins TRBV7-2 to TRBJ2-3; TRBD2 aligns across 7 bases. This TCR was recovered from a human donor in good health (CMV status not recorded). Some clones in this sample may be carry-over from other donors' samples. CDR3 loop: CASSSPSGVTDMQYF. In DNA form, the CDR3 reads TGTGCCAGCAGCTCGCCCAGCGGGGTCACAGATATGCAGTATTTT.